This T cell receptor (beta chain) was sequenced for a study of Ad26.COV2.S vaccination and SARS-CoV-2 variants. Points from the study as a whole: Greater spike-specific TCR breadth was seen in vaccine recipients than in placebo recipients. Similar non-spike TCR breadth was observed in recipients of vaccine and of placebo.

Noted treatment: around 19 received Ad26.COV2.S at low or high dose, single or two shots; 5 received placebo; per-sample allocation not given. Each sample was drawn 63 days after the first injection (of vaccine or placebo). As its vector, the vaccine had Ad26, which expressed Wuhan-strain SARS-CoV-2 spike. The CDR3 extends over 16 amino acids. Germline loops: CDR1 MDHEN, CDR2 SYDVKM. V was cut by 5 bases and J by 2 bases, with 18 bases left in between. Concerning this clone: Antigen: not known.

Sequenced by immunoSEQ multiplex PCR; TCRdb stores in-frame clones only, minus some. This table has some 460,000 clones, about 89% appearing once. The input for sequencing was peripheral blood, taken in a trial of Ad26.COV2.S vaccine versus placebo. The TCR comes from a person aged 18-65 years who received the Ad26.COV2.S COVID-19 vaccine or a placebo. This chain joins TRBV28 and TRBJ1-2; D is unresolved. CDR3 sequence reads: CASSGSKGTANYGYTF. The CDR3 nucleotides read TGTGCCAGCAGTGGGTCTAAGGGTACGGCGAACTATGGCTACACCTTC.